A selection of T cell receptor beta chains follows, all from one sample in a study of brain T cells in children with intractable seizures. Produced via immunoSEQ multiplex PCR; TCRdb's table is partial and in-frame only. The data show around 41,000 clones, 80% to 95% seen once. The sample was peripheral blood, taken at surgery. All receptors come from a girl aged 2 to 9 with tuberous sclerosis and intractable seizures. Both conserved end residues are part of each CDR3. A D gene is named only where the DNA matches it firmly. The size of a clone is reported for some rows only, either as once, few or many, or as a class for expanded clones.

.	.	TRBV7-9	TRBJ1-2	CASSRGPSYGYTF	TGTGCCAGCAGCCGGGGACCAAGCTATGGCTACACCTTC
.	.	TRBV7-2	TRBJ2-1	CASNPNPLSSYNEQFF	TGTGCCAGCAACCCCAACCCTCTGAGCTCCTACAATGAGCAGTTCTTC
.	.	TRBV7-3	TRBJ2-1	CASSLTDRGTPTYNEQFF	TGTGCCAGCAGCTTAACGGATCGGGGGACTCCTACATACAATGAGCAGTTCTTC
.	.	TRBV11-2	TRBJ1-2	CASSLDRGAPLYGYTF	TGTGCCAGCAGCTTAGATCGAGGCGCGCCATTATATGGCTACACCTTC
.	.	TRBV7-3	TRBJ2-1	CASSRRAQGYNEQFF	TGTGCCAGCAGCCGTCGGGCTCAGGGGTACAATGAGCAGTTCTTC
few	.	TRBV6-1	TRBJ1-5	CASSEAERYSNQPQHF	TGTGCCAGCAGTGAAGCAGAGCGCTATAGCAATCAGCCCCAGCATTTT
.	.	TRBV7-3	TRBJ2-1	CASSGDGGPPYNEQFF	TGTGCCAGCAGCGGAGACGGGGGGCCCCCCTACAATGAGCAGTTCTTC
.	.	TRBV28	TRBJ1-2	CASSLLLPTGYGYTF	TGTGCCAGCAGTTTATTGCTCCCGACAGGTTATGGCTACACCTTC
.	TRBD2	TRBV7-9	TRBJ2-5	CASSLEPAGGYETQYF	TGTGCCAGCAGCTTAGAGCCAGCGGGGGGGTATGAGACCCAGTACTTC
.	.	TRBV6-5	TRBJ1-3	CASGDGASGNTIYF	TGTGCCAGCGGCGATGGGGCCTCTGGAAACACCATATATTTT
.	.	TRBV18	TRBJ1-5	CASSPRAQTGGDNQPQHF	TGTGCCAGCTCACCAAGGGCCCAGACCGGCGGGGACAATCAGCCCCAGCATTTT
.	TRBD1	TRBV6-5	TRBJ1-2	CASSYLQGASLYTF	TGTGCCAGCAGTTACCTACAGGGGGCTAGTCTCTACACCTTC
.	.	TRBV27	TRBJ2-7	CASSFLGYEQYF	TGTGCCAGCAGTTTTCTTGGGTACGAGCAGTACTTC
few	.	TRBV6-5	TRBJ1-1	CASSYAGTANTEAFF	TGTGCCAGCAGTTACGCTGGGACGGCGAACACTGAAGCTTTCTTT
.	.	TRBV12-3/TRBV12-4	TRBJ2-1	CASSLSANREQFF	TGTGCCAGCAGTTTAAGCGCTAATCGTGAGCAGTTCTTC
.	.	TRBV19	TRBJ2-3	CASSLDRFIRTDTQYF	TGTGCCAGTAGTTTGGACCGCTTTATAAGAACAGATACGCAGTATTTT
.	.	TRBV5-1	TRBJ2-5	CASSLRGPFDPETQYF	TGCGCCAGCAGCCTGCGGGGGCCGTTCGATCCGGAGACCCAGTACTTC
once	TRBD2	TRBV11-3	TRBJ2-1	CASSPRETFLFNEQFF	TGTGCCAGCAGCCCGCGGGAGACCTTTCTATTTAATGAGCAGTTCTTC
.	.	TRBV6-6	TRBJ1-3	CASSSGAGGNTIYF	TGTGCCAGCAGTTCAGGAGCAGGCGGAAACACCATATATTTT
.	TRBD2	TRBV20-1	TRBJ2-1	CSASLAGGPNEQFF	TGCAGTGCTAGTTTGGCGGGGGGTCCCAATGAGCAGTTCTTC
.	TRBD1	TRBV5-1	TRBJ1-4	CASSLAGTVNEKLFF	TGCGCCAGCAGCTTGGCCGGGACAGTTAATGAAAAACTGTTTTTT
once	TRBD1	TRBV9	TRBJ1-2	CASSVGEGASGYTF	TGTGCCAGCAGCGTAGGGGAGGGGGCAAGTGGCTACACCTTC
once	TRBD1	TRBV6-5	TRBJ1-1	CASRYGTGDTEAFF	TGTGCCAGCAGATACGGGACAGGGGACACTGAAGCTTTCTTT
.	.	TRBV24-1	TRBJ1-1	CATSGGVHAEAFF	TGTGCCACCAGTGGGGGGGTCCATGCTGAAGCTTTCTTT
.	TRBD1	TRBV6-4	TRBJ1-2	CASSEEQGAYYGYTF	TGTGCCAGCAGTGAGGAACAGGGGGCTTACTATGGCTACACCTTC
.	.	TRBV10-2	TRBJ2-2	CASQRGELFF	TGCGCCTCCCAGCGCGGGGAGCTGTTTTTT